This T cell receptor beta chain emerged from a study of blood T cells in healthy people across ages. Drawing of peripheral blood yielded about 9.8 milliliters from each donor. The extraction recovered at least 6 micrograms of total RNA per sample. It was with a sample-barcoded 5' primer and a J-beta primer mix that a second PCR of roughly 6 to 11 cycles was run. Each CDR3 protein is one row after TCRdb ran MiXCR on the 5' RACE reads. The top ten hold around a fifth of the sample, which has around 970,000 distinct CDR3 sequences, 51% seen once. Germline V gene lookup returns CDR1 LGHDT and CDR2 YNNKEL (reference sequence). The CDR3 has 15 residues. V lost 4 bases, J lost 9 bases, and 8 bases stayed unmatched. General observations from the study: Naive T cell percentage showed a strong correlation with TCR beta diversity. Roughly linear age-related decline in beta diversity appeared, significant by age around 42.

This clonotype was seen only a few times. Its target is not known. Sequences were obtained from blood. The chain recombines TRBV3-1 with TRBJ1-6; 8 nucleotides line up with TRBD1. The receptor was isolated from a woman aged 60-75 years in good health. CDR3 nucleotides: TGTGCCAGCAGCCCCCTGGCAGGGGGCGTTTCACCCCTCCACTTT. This gives the protein CASSPLAGGVSPLHF. Filled out from reference TRBV3-1 and TRBJ1-6, the complete variable domain reads DTAVSQTPKYLVTQMGNDKSIKCEQNLGHDTMYWYKQDSKKFLKIMFSYNNKELIINETVPNRFSPKSPDKAHLNLHINSLELGDSAVYFCASSPLAGGVSPLHFGNGTRLTVT.